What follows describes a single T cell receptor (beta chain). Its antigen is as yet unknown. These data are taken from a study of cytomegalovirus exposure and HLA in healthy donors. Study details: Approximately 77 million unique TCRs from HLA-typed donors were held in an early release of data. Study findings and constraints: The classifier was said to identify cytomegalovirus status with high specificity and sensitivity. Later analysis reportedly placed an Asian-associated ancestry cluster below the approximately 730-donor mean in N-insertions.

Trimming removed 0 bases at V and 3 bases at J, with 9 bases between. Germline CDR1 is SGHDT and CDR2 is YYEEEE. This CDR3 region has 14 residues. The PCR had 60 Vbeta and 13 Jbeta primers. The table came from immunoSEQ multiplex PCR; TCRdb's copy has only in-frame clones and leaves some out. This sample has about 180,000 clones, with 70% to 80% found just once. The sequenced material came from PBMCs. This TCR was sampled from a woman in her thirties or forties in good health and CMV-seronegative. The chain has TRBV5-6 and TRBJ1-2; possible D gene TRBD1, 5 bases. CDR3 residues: CASSLVTGDYGYTF. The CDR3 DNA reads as TGTGCCAGCAGCTTGGTTACAGGTGACTATGGCTACACCTTC. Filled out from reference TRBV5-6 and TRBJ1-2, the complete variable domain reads DAGVTQSPTHLIKTRGQQVTLRCSPKSGHDTVSWYQQALGQGPQFIFQYYEEEERQRGNFPDRFSGHQFPNYSSELNVNALLLGDSALYLCASSLVTGDYGYTFGSGTRLTVV.